Listed here are 5 T cell receptor beta chains from one sample, sequenced in a study of T cell responses to AZD1222 COVID-19 vaccine. The data were produced by immunoSEQ multiplex PCR, yet TCRdb's version contains in-frame clones alone and is incomplete. The sample holds tens of thousands of clones, around 85% seen once. Sequencing was performed on peripheral blood, taken 28 days after the second AZD1222 dose. These TCRs come from an adult who received the AZD1222 COVID-19 vaccine.

The chain carries TRBV19 and TRBJ2-6; D is possibly TRBD1 (6 bases). The CDR3 loop spans 15 amino acids. Germline-derived CDR1 and CDR2 are LNHDA and SQIVND (reference sequence). The V end was cut by 2 bases, the J end by 2 bases, with 7 bases between. The CDR3 spells CASSITGTGANVLTF. The CDR3 DNA is TGTGCCAGTAGTATAACAGGGACTGGGGCCAACGTCCTGACTTTC.

J is TRBJ1-2 and V is TRBV2, with a weak D call TRBD1 (6 bases). The germline V gene has CDR1 SNHLY and CDR2 FYNNEI. With 4 bases removed from V and 4 bases from J, the gap between germline ends came to 16 bases. The length of the CDR3 is 15 residues. The CDR3 DNA reads TGTGCCAGCAGTGGAGAGGGGGGATCGGGCTATGGCTACACCTTC. It translates to CASSGEGGSGYGYTF.

This clone is a singleton in its sample. V is TRBV5-1 and J is TRBJ1-6; 9 bases are a match to TRBD1. The V gene end was trimmed by 0 bases and the J gene end by 10 bases; junction bases not matched to a gene: 8. The V gene's germline CDR1 is SGHRS and CDR2 YFSETQ. The CDR3 runs to 16 residues. CDR3 amino acids: CASSLDSGQGNSPLHF. CDR3 DNA sequence: TGCGCCAGCAGCTTGGATTCGGGACAGGGTAACTCACCCCTCCACTTT. The variable domain in full, completed from reference TRBV5-1 and TRBJ1-6, reads KAGVTQTPRYLIKTRGQQVTLSCSPISGHRSVSWYQQTPGQGLQFLFEYFSETQRNKGNFPGRFSGRQFSNSRSEMNVSTLELGDSALYLCASSLDSGQGNSPLHFGNGTRLTVT.

This clone was counted only a few times. The chain employs TRBV30 and TRBJ2-7; 13 positions match TRBD2. The CDR3 loop spans 15 amino acids. The ends lost 2 bases at V and 3 bases at J; junction bases unmatched: 4. Per the germline V gene, CDR1 is GTSNPN and CDR2 is SVGIG (reference sequence). Here the CDR3 reads CAWSSWTSGSYEQYF. In nucleotides, the CDR3 is TGTGCCTGGAGTTCATGGACTAGCGGGAGCTACGAGCAGTACTTC.

The rearrangement links TRBV27 to TRBJ2-3; D unclear. The CDR3 is 16 residues long. Trimming cost V 0 bases and J 6 bases, with 16 bases left between them. From germline, CDR1 is MNHEY and CDR2 SMNVEV (reference sequence). The CDR3 loop reads CASSLSITSGSDTQYF. The DNA for the CDR3 is TGTGCCAGCAGTTTATCGATCACCTCCGGATCCGATACGCAGTATTTT.